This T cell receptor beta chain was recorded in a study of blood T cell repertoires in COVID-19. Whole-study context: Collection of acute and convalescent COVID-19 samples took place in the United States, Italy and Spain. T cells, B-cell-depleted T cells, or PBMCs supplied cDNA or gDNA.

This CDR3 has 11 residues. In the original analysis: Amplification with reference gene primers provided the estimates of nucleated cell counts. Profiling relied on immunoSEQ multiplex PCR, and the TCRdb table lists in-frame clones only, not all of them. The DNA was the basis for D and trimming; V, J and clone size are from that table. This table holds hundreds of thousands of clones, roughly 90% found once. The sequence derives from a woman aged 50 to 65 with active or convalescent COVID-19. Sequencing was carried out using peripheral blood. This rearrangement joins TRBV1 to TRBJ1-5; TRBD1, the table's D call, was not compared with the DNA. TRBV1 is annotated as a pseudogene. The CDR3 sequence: CTSSQDYTQHF. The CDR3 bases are TGCACCAGCAGCCAAGATTACACCCAGCATTTT.